This entry is about one T cell receptor beta chain. This sample is drawn from a study of blood T cell repertoires in COVID-19. Across the study: Samples representing acute and convalescent COVID-19 were sourced from the United States, Italy and Spain.

Only in-frame clones appear in the TCRdb table, and some are missing; sequencing was by immunoSEQ multiplex PCR. The table includes under 250,000 clones, 75% to 90% detected once. CDR1 is LGHNA and CDR2 is YSLEER in the germline V gene. CDR3 length: 14 amino acids. Trimming cost V 0 bases and J 8 bases, with 8 bases left between them. This clonotype originated in a man aged 25-45 years with COVID-19, enrolled during active disease. The chain recombines TRBV4-3 with TRBJ1-6, with no clear D. Sequences were obtained from peripheral blood. The CDR3 region has the DNA TGCGCCAGCAGCCAAGATATCGGGTATTCACCCCTCCACTTT. It is translated as CASSQDIGYSPLHF.